This T cell receptor (beta chain) was recorded in a study of molecular identifiers for immune sequencing clone quantification. Study results and caveats: Clonotypes surpassing 20 RNA copies contained over 97% of effector molecules, versus under 1% in naive cells. Investigators reportedly could detect spiked Jurkat TCR RNA from one cell among some 940,000 naive cells.

A word on this clonotype: Its specificity is unknown.

Naive CD8 T cells were sorted as CD8+CD4-CCR7+CD45RA+. Library preparation followed earlier protocols using designated TCR primers. TCRdb redid the calling of the PCR reads with MiXCR, one entry per CDR3 protein. The table shows some 94,000 distinct CDR3 sequences, with about 23% occurring only once. The CDR3 is 14 amino acids. V was clipped by 3 bases and J by 5 bases, with 14 bases between them. Per germline, CDR1 LGHNA and CDR2 YSLEER. The sequence was collected from a human donor in good health. Some libraries in this study had Jurkat cell RNA spiked in. Sequenced sample: naive CD8+ T cells from blood, with Jurkat cell RNA spiked in. Subset indicated: FACS-sorted CD8+CD4-CCR7+CD45RA+ naive T cells. The chain has TRBV4-3 and TRBJ2-7; D is possibly TRBD1 (6 bases). In nucleotides, the CDR3 is TGCGCCAGCAGCCAGGAAGGGCCAGGGGACGAGCAGTACTTC. Its protein is CASSQEGPGDEQYF.